The clone carrying this TCR beta chain was recorded a few times. The data were obtained in a study of PD-L1 blockade in urothelial cancer. CDR1 and CDR2 from the germline V gene are MNHEY and SVGAGI. CDR3 size: 14 residues. V lost 4 bases and J lost 6; bases outside the gene matches: 6. Time point here: pretreatment peripheral blood. Some clones are missing from TCRdb's copy, which holds only in-frame ones; the method was immunoSEQ multiplex PCR. The sample lists 68,000 or so clones; about four fifths were seen once. The sample consisted of PBMCs, taken around atezolizumab (anti-PD-L1) treatment. The chain couples TRBV6-5 to TRBJ1-5; 7 nucleotides align to TRBD1. This clonotype was obtained from a man between 65 and 85 years old with urothelial cancer. In DNA form, the CDR3 reads TGTGCCAGCAGTTTCGACAGGGACGGTCAGCCCCAGCATTTT. Its protein product is CASSFDRDGQPQHF.